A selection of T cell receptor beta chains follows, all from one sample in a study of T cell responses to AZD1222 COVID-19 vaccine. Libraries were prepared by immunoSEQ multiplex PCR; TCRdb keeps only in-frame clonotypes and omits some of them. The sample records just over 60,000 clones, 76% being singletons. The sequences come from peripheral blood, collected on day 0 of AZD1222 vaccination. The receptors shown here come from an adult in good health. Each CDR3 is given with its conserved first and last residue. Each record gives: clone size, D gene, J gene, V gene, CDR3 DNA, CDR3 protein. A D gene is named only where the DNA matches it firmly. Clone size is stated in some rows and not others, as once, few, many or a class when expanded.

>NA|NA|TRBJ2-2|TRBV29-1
TGCAGCGTTGAATCGAAGGGGAGTGGGACCGGGGAGCTGTTTTTT
CSVESKGSGTGELFF
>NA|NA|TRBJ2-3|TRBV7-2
TGTGCCAGCAGCTTAGAGGTAGCGGATACGCAGTATTTT
CASSLEVADTQYF
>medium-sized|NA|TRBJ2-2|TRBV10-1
TGCGCCAGCAGTGAGCTCGGGGGAAAGGCCGGGGAGCTGTTTTTT
CASSELGGKAGELFF
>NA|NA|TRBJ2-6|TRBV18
TGTGCCAGCTCACCACGGGCCGGGACATCTTACAGAGCTTCCTCTGGGGCCAACGTCCTGACTTTC
CASSPRAGTSYRASSGANVLTF
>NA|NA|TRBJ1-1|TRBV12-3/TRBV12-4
TGTGCCAGCAGTTATTTAGGGAACACTGAAGCTTTCTTT
CASSYLGNTEAFF
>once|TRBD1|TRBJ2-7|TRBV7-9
TGTGCCAGCAGCCTTCGACAGGGTCCATACTACGAGCAGTACTTC
CASSLRQGPYYEQYF
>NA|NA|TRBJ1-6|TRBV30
TGTGCCTGGACGAATGGAGCAGGGGAGTCACCCCTCCACTTT
CAWTNGAGESPLHF
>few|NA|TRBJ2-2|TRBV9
TGTGCCAGCAGCGTAGGGTCAGTGGACACCGGGGAGCTGTTTTTT
CASSVGSVDTGELFF
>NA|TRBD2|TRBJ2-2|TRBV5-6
TGTGCCAGCAGCTTGCAGCTAGCGGAAACCGGGGAGCTGTTTTTT
CASSLQLAETGELFF
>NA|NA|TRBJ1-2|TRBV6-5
TGTGCCAGCAGTTATAGGTTGAACAGGAATAACTATGGCTACACCTTC
CASSYRLNRNNYGYTF
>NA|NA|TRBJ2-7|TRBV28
TGTGCCAGCAGTACACGCTCTAGAATAGACGAGCAGTACTTC
CASSTRSRIDEQYF
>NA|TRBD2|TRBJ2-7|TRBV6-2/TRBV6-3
TGTGCCAGCAGTCCGCAGGGAGGGACCGAGCAGTACTTC
CASSPQGGTEQYF
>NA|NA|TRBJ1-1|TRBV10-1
TGCGCCAGCAGTGCGGGGGGAGGAGGGACTGAAGCTTTCTTT
CASSAGGGGTEAFF
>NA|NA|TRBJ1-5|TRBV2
TGTGCCAGCAGTCAGGGATCGGCAGATCAGCCCCAGCATTTT
CASSQGSADQPQHF
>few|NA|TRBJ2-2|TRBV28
TGTGCCAGCAGTTTTACGGCAGGCACCGGGGAGCTGTTTTTT
CASSFTAGTGELFF
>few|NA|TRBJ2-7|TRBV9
TGTGCCAGCAGCGTAGCTGGAAGCACCGTCCACGAGCAGTACTTC
CASSVAGSTVHEQYF
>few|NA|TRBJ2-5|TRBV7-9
TGTGCCAGCAGCTTAGGCCAGGTCTCAACGGGGGAGACCCAGTACTTC
CASSLGQVSTGETQYF
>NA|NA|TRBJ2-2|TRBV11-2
TGTGCCAGCAGCTTAGAGCGACTAGCGAACACCGGGGAGCTGTTTTTT
CASSLERLANTGELFF
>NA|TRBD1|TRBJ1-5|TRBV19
TGTGCCAGTTCCGGGACAGGGGGAGGTCAGCCCCAGCATTTT
CASSGTGGGQPQHF
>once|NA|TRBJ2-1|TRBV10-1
TGCGCCAGCAGTGAGGGGTACCCCCACAATGAGCAGTTCTTC
CASSEGYPHNEQFF
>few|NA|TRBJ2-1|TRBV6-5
TGTGCCAGCAGTTACTGGGGGACACCGGGCGGAGATGAGCAGTTCTTC
CASSYWGTPGGDEQFF
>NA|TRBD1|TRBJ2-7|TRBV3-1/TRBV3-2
TGTGCCAGCAGCCCAGGGACAGGGTTTTCCTACGAGCAGTACTTC
CASSPGTGFSYEQYF
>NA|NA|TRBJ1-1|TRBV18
TGTGCCAGCTCACAGCAGGAAAACACTGAAGCTTTCTTT
CASSQQENTEAFF
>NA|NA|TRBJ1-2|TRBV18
TGTGCCAGCTCACCTTCAGGGCGAGGGTATGGCTACACCTTC
CASSPSGRGYGYTF
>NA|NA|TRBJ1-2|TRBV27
TGTGCCAGTAGTTTATTTACAGGCGATGGCTACACCTTC
CASSLFTGDGYTF
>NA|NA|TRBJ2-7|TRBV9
TGTGCCAGCAGCGTAAAGGCAGGGCCAACCTACGAGCAGTACTTC
CASSVKAGPTYEQYF
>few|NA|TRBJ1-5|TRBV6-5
TGTGCCAGCAGTTCCCTTAGCAATCAGCCCCAGCATTTT
CASSSLSNQPQHF
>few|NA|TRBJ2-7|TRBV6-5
TGTGCCAGCAGTCCAGTCTCCTACGAGCAGTACTTC
CASSPVSYEQYF
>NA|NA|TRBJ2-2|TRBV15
TGTGCCACCAGCAGAGATCGGACCCTCCCGAACACCGGGGAGCTGTTTTTT
CATSRDRTLPNTGELFF
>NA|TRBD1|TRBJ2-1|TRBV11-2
TGTGCCAGCAGCTTAGACCCGGGACAGTCCAGGCGGTTCTTC
CASSLDPGQSRRFF
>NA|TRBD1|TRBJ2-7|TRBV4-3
TGCGCCAGCAGCCAAGTTAGGACAGGGAGCTACGAGCAGTACTTC
CASSQVRTGSYEQYF
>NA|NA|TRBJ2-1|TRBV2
TGTGCCAGCAGTGACTGGGGTGTGAATGAGCAGTTCTTC
CASSDWGVNEQFF
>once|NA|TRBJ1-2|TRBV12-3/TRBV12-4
TGTGCCAGCCGGCGGGGAGGGGAGACTGGCTACACCTTC
CASRRGGETGYTF
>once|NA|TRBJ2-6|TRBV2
TGTGCCAGCAGTGTCCGGTCTGGGGCCAACGTCCTGACTTTC
CASSVRSGANVLTF